This paragraph reports one T cell receptor beta chain. Its antigen is currently unknown. CDR3 size: 14 residues. Unmatched junction bases numbered 3, after V lost 4 bases and J lost 4 bases. Germline assignment: CDR1 MGHDK and CDR2 SYGVNS. Profiled with immunoSEQ multiplex PCR; TCRdb holds only in-frame clones, not every one. The sample lists around 370,000 clones; about 97% were seen once. The data are from a study of shared clonotypes between healthy human individuals. Study observations and caveats: Approximately 5.1% was the fraction of naive CD4 clonotypes found shared across a few donors. Sample collection involved blood only; tissue repertoires are likely different.

Sequencing was carried out using memory CD8+ T cells sorted from blood. Subset described: CD45RO+ cells pooled with CCR7-negative TemRA cells. This TCR was recovered from a man in his thirties or forties in good health. The chain employs TRBV25-1 and TRBJ2-7, with TRBD1 matching 11 bases. CDR3 bases: TGTGCCAGCAGTGGGACAGGGGGCGAGTACGAGCAGTACTTC. Its protein is CASSGTGGEYEQYF.